The clone carrying this T cell receptor (beta chain) has more than one count but fewer than ten. No antigen is known for it. The sample comes from a study of cytomegalovirus exposure and HLA in healthy donors. Findings of the study overall: A missense variant in DCLRE1C was later tied to TCR beta V- and J-gene trimming. It was reportedly the case that the classifier diagnosed cytomegalovirus status with high specificity and sensitivity.

Germline V gives CDR1 KGHSH, CDR2 LQKENI. The junction had 5 bases not matched to a gene; V was cut back by 6 bases and J by 1 base. The CDR3 covers 15 residues. Researchers ran the PCR with 60 Vbeta and 13 Jbeta primers. Generated by immunoSEQ multiplex PCR, the TCRdb table keeps only in-frame clones and is missing some. This sample carries about 120,000 clones, less than 10% of them seen once, and the ten largest clones take 5.5% to 7.5%. Sequencing input: PBMCs. The chain joins TRBV18 to TRBJ1-1; 10 nucleotides align to TRBD1. This receptor was identified in a woman aged 40-49 years in good health and CMV-seropositive. The CDR3, as DNA: TGTGCCAGCTCGGACAGGGGGTACCCGAACACTGAAGCTTTCTTT. Its protein product is CASSDRGYPNTEAFF.